The clone carrying this TCR beta chain was counted at least ten times. Its antigen remains unknown. The data are from a study of CD8 T cells in ankylosing spondylitis. Whole-study results and caveats: Researchers reportedly found disease-linked clones significantly enriched in matched ankylosing spondylitis synovial fluid. Characteristic of ankylosing spondylitis blood, it appeared, was a TCR beta motif comprising 7 to 9 highly homologous variants. Clones that were linked to disease were CD8+ and were relatively rare in peripheral blood.

One entry per CDR3 protein results from TCRdb running MiXCR on the 5' RACE reads. This table holds about 440,000 distinct CDR3 sequences, 17% found once. The CDR3 length is 15 residues. Germline CDR1 and CDR2: ENHRY and SYGVKD. Losses at the gene ends were 0 bases for V and 7 bases for J; bases not matched to a gene: 4. The sequence was obtained from a male donor with ankylosing spondylitis. The chain is built from TRBV10-3 and TRBJ2-4; TRBD1 agrees at 9 bases. Sequenced material: blood, either unsorted or a sorted T cell fraction (not recorded which). CDR3 DNA: TGTGCCATCAGTGAGTCTTGGACAGGGGTTAACATTCAGTACTTC. Its translation: CAISESWTGVNIQYF.